This TCR beta chain was captured by sequencing in a study of T-cell memory formation after mild COVID-19 (dated by TCRdb to the early 2020s). Looking at the study overall: TCR sequence clusters from the two donors were found to be largely donor specific. Two young, previously healthy adult volunteers, one female and one male, were included in the cohort. In a couple of donors, T-cell clones that expanded and contracted after mild COVID-19 were followed by sequencing TCRalpha and TCRbeta repertoires longitudinally.

Ficoll-Paque density gradient centrifugation was the method used to isolate PBMCs. The CDR3 covers 14 residues, taking in both the cysteine and the phenylalanine. The only DNA kept is the CDR3, 42 bases in frame from the first base. The germline ends are 12 bases apart after V is trimmed by 6 bases and J by 2 bases. The germline V gene sets CDR1 to KGHSH and CDR2 to LQKENI. Broader findings and caveats from the paper: Contracting CD4+ clones were located mainly in the CM and EM memory subsets, whereas CD8+ clones were found to be enriched in EMRA. Some responding clones were detected in pre-infection memory, which suggested that pre-existing cross-reactive memory T cells had joined the SARS-CoV-2 response. Clones contracting from day 15 to 85 had balanced CD4/CD8 phenotypes, while a second wave expanding from day 15 to 37 was biased towards CD4+. Only a couple of mild cases were covered in the study, and larger cohorts including severe cases with pre-infection samples were considered necessary. SARS-CoV-2 specificity of the second-wave clones peaking on day 37 was not confirmed.

This clonotype was seen more than once but under ten times. What antigen it recognizes has not been identified. No base-level quality is on record; no much larger clone is a single base apart. TCRdb lists the instrument as Illumina NovaSeq 6000. TCRalpha and TCRbeta cDNA libraries were constructed by 5'RACE with constant-segment primers, with sample barcodes and unique molecular identifiers being introduced. RNA was extracted from every sample with Trizol reagent. Library amplification was performed in two PCR steps, and a second sample barcode and Illumina TruSeq adapters were introduced in the second step. Sequencing of the libraries was done on an Illumina NovaSeq, producing 2 x 150 bp paired-end reads. The authors' pipeline ran thus. With migec v1.2.7, reads were demultiplexed and then collapsed into UMI-guided consensus sequences. Using mixcr v2.1.11, the UMI consensuses were aligned to TRA and TRB V and J templates and assembled into clonotypes. A clonotype was counted as expanded or contracted only when both edgeR and NoisET called the clonotype significant, with the noise models trained on biological replicates. For edgeR calls, a false discovery rate-adjusted p below 0.01 and a log2 fold-change threshold of 1 were applied. As an exploratory analysis of dynamics, PCA with hierarchical clustering was applied to max-normalized trajectories of the 1000 most abundant clonotypes. The CD4 or CD8 phenotype of responding clones was assigned using the separately sequenced CD4+ and CD8+ repertoires. TCRdb took the public reads, trimmed them with fastp at Q25, ran MiXCR for clone calling and kept in-frame beta chains. Rows with a matching CDR3 protein are joined into one entry that keeps the most common DNA and genes. Clone size and V and J calls follow TCRdb, not the original study. A total of 200,000 or so distinct CDR3 sequences appear in this sample, 15% to 20% of them only once. 2.4% of the sample comes from the top ten.

Recombination linked TRBV18 to TRBJ2-3; the D gene assignment is ambiguous. The sequence was obtained from an adult woman who had mild COVID-19 (a few samples of this study predate the infection). The sample titles of this study are shuffled in the database, so cell type and time point are left out; the donor was told from shared clones. The sequenced sample consisted of PBMCs or a T cell subset sorted from them (not recorded which). The CDR3 amino acid sequence is: CASSPYRDTDTQYF. The nucleotide sequence reads TGTGCCAGCTCGCCCTACAGAGACACAGATACGCAGTATTTT.